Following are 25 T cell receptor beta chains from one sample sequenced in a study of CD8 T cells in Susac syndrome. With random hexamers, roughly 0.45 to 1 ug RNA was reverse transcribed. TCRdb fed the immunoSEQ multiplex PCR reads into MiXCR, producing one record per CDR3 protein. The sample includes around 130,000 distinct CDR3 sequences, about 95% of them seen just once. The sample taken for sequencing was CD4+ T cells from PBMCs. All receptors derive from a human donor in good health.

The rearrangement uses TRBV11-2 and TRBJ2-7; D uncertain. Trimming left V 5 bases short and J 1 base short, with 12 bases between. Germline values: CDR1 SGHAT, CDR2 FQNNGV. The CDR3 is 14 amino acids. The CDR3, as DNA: TGTGCCAGCAGCCCCCTCGGTCCTTCCTACGAGCAGTACTTC. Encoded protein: CASSPLGPSYEQYF.

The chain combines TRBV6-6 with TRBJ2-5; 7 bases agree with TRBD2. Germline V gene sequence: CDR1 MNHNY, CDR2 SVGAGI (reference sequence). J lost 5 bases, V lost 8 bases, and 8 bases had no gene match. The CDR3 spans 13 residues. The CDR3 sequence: CASSTLGGETQYF. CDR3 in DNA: TGTGCCAGCTCTACCCTGGGGGGGGAGACCCAGTACTTC.

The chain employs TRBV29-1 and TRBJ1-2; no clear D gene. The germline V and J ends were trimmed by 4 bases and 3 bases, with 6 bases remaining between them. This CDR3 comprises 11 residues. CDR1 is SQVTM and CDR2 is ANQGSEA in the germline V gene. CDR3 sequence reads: CSVGQDYGYTF. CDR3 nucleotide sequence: TGCAGCGTTGGTCAGGACTATGGCTACACCTTC.

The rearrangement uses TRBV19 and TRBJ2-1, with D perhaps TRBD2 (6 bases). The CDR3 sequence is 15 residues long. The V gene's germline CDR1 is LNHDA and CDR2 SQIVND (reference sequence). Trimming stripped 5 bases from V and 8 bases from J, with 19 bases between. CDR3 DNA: TGTGCCAGTAGTCCCCGGGAGTTAGGATCGGATGAGCAGTTCTTC. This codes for CASSPRELGSDEQFF.

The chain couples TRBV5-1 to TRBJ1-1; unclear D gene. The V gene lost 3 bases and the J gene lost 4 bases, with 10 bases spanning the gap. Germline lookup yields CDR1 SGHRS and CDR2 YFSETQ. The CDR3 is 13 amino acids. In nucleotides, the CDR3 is TGCGCCAGCAGCTATGCGGGTTCCACTGAAGCTTTCTTT. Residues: CASSYAGSTEAFF.

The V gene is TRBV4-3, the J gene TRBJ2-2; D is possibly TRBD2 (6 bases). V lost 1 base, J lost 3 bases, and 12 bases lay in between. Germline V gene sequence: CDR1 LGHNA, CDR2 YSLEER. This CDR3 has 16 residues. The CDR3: CASSQGRAPDTGELFF. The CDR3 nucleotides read TGCGCCAGCAGCCAAGGGAGGGCCCCGGACACCGGGGAGCTGTTTTTT.

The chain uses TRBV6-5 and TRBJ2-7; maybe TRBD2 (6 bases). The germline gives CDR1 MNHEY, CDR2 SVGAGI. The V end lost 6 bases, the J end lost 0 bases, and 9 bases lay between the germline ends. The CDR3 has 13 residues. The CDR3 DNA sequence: TGTGCCAGCAGACCCGGGGGCTCCTACGAGCAGTACTTC. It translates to CASRPGGSYEQYF.

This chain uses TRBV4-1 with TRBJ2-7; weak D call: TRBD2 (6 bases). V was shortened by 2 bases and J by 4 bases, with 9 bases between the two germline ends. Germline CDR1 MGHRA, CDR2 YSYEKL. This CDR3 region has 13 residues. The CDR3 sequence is CASSQLATYEQYF. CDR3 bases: TGCGCCAGCAGCCAACTAGCGACTTACGAGCAGTACTTC.

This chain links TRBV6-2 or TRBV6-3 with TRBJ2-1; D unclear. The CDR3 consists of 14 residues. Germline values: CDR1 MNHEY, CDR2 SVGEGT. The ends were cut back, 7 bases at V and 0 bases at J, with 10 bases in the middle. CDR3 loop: CASNPQASYNEQFF. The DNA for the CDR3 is TGTGCCAGCAACCCCCAGGCCTCCTACAATGAGCAGTTCTTC.

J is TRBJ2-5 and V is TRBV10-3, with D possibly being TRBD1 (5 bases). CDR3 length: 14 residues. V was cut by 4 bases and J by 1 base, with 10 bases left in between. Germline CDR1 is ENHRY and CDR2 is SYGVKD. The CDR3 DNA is TGTGCCATCAGTGGCCAGACAGTCCAAGAGACCCAGTACTTC. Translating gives CAISGQTVQETQYF.

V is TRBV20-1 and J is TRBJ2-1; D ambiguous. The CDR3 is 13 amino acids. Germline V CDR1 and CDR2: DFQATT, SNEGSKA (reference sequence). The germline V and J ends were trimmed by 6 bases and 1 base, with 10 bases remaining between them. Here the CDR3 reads CSAPRWSYNEQFF. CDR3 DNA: TGCAGTGCCCCACGGTGGTCCTACAATGAGCAGTTCTTC.

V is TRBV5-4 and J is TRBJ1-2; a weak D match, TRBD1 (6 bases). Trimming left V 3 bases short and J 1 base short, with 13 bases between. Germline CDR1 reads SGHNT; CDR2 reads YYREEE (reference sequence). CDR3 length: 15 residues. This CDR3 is CASSSKTGVNYGYTF. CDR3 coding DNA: TGTGCCAGCAGCTCAAAGACAGGTGTTAACTATGGCTACACCTTC.

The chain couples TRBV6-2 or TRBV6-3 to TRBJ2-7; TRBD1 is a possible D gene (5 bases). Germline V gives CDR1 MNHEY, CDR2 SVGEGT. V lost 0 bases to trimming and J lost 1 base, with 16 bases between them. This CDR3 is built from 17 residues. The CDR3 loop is CASSYSYPRRGSYEQYF. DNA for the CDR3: TGTGCCAGCAGTTACTCATATCCTAGAAGGGGTTCCTACGAGCAGTACTTC.

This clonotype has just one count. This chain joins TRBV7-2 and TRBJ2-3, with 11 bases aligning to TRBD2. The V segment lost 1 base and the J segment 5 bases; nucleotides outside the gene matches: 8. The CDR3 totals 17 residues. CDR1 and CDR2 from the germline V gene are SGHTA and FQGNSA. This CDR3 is CASSLGGLAEWVDTQYF. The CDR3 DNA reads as TGTGCCAGCAGCTTAGGGGGACTAGCGGAGTGGGTAGATACGCAGTATTTT.

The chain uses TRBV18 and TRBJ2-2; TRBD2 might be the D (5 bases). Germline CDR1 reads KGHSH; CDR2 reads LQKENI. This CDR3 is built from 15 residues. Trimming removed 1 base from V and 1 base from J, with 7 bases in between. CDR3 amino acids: CASSPLSGNTGELFF. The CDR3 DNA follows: TGTGCCAGCTCACCACTCAGCGGGAACACCGGGGAGCTGTTTTTT.

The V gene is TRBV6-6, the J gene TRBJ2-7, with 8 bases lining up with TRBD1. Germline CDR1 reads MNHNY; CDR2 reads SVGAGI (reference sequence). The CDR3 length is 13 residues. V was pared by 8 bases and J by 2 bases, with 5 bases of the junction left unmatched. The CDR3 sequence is CASSGTGTYEQYF. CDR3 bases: TGTGCCAGCTCCGGGACAGGCACCTACGAGCAGTACTTC.

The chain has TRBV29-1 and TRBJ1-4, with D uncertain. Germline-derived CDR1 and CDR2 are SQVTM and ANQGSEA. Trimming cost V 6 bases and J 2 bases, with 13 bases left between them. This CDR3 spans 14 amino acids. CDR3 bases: TGCAGCGTCCGGGAGGGCTTCACTAATGAAAAACTGTTTTTT. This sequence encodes CSVREGFTNEKLFF. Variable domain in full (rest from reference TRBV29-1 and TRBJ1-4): SAVISQKPSRDICQRGTSLTIQCQVDSQVTMMFWYRQQPGQSLTLIATANQGSEATYESGFVIDKFPISRPNLTFSTLTVSNMSPEDSSIYLCSVREGFTNEKLFFGSGTQLSVL.

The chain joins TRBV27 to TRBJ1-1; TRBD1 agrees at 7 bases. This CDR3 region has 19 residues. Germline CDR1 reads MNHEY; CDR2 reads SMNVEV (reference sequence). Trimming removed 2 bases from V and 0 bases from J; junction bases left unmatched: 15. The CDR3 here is CASSLRPLSFQGVNTEAFF. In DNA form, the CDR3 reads TGTGCCAGCAGTTTACGCCCCCTATCTTTTCAGGGGGTGAACACTGAAGCTTTCTTT.

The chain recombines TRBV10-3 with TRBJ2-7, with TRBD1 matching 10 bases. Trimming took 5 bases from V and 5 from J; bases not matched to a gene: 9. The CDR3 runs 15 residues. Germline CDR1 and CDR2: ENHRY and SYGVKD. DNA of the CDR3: TGTGCCATCAGTCAGCCGGGACAGGGGTTGCACGAGCAGTACTTC. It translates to CAISQPGQGLHEQYF.

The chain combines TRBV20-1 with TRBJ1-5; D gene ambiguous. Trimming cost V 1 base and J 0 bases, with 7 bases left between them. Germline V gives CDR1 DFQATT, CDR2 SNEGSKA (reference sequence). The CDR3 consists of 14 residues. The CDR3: CSARGGNSNQPQHF. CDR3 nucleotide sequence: TGCAGTGCTAGAGGCGGGAATAGCAATCAGCCCCAGCATTTT.

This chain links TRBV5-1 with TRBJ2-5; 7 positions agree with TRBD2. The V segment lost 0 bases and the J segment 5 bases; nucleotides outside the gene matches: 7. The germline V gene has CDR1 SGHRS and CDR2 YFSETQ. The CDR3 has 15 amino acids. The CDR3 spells CASSLGGTTGETQYF. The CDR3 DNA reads TGCGCCAGCAGCTTGGGAGGGACTACCGGGGAGACCCAGTACTTC. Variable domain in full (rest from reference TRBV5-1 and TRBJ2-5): KAGVTQTPRYLIKTRGQQVTLSCSPISGHRSVSWYQQTPGQGLQFLFEYFSETQRNKGNFPGRFSGRQFSNSRSEMNVSTLELGDSALYLCASSLGGTTGETQYFGPGTRLLVL.

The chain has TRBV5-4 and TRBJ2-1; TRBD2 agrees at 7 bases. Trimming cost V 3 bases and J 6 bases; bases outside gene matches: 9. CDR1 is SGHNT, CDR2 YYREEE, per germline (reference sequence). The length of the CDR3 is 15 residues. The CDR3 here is CASSSPAASGNEQFF. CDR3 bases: TGTGCCAGCAGCTCCCCGGCGGCTAGCGGCAATGAGCAGTTCTTC.

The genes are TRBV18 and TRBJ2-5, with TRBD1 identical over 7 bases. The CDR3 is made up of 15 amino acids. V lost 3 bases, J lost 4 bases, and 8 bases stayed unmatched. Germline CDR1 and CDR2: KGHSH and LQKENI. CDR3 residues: CASSPIQGIRETQYF. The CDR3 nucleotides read TGTGCCAGCTCACCGATACAGGGGATTCGAGAGACCCAGTACTTC.

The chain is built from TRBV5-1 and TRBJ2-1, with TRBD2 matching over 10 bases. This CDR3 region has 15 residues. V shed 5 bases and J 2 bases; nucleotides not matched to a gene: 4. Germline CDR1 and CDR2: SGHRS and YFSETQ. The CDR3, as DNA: TGCGCCAGCAGACGGACTAGCGGCACCTACAATGAGCAGTTCTTC. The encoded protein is CASRRTSGTYNEQFF.

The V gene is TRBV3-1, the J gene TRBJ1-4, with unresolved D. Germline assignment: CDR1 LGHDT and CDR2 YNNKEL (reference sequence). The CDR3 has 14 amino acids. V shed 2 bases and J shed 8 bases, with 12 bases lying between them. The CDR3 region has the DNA TGTGCCAGCAGCCAATCAAAGACGGGGGAAAAACTGTTTTTT. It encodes CASSQSKTGEKLFF.